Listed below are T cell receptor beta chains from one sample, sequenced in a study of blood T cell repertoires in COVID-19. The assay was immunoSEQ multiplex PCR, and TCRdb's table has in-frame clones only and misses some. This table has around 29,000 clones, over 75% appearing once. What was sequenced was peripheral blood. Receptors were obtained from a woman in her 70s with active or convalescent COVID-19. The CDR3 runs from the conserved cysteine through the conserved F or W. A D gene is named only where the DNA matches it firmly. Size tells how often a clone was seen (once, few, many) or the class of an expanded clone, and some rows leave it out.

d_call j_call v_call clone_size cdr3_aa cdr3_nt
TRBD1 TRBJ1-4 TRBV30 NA CAWSLGQGNEKLFF TGTGCCTGGAGTCTAGGACAGGGTAATGAAAAACTGTTTTTT
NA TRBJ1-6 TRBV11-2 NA CASSPKGGSIRSPLHF TGTGCCAGCAGCCCCAAGGGGGGGAGTATTCGGTCACCCCTCCACTTT
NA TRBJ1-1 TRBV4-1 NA CASSQDPGTPWGQAFF TGCGCCAGCAGCCAAGATCCTGGGACACCATGGGGGCAAGCTTTCTTT
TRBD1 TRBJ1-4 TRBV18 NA CASSKGAREKLFF TGTGCCAGCTCAAAGGGGGCGAGGGAAAAACTGTTTTTT
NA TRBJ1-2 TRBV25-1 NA CASSEFQAPYGYTF TGTGCCAGCAGTGAGTTTCAGGCTCCTTATGGCTACACCTTC
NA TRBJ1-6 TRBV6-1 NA CASSETTRDSPLHF TGTGCCAGCAGTGAAACAACCAGGGATTCACCCCTCCACTTT
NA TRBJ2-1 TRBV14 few CASSQVTTGGQFF TGTGCCAGCAGCCAAGTCACGACAGGCGGGCAGTTCTTC
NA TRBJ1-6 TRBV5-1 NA CASSLGQTSNSPLHF TGCGCCAGCAGCTTGGGACAGACTTCGAATTCACCCCTCCACTTT
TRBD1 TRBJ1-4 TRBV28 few CASSLIVLVGGQGEKLFF TGTGCCAGCAGTTTGATTGTTTTGGTGGGTGGACAGGGAGAAAAACTGTTTTTT
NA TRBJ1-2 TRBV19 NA CASSSPVDRNYGYTF TGTGCCAGTAGTAGCCCGGTAGACAGAAACTATGGCTACACCTTC
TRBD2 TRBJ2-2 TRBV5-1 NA CASSQTSGPGELFF TGCGCCAGCAGCCAAACTAGCGGTCCCGGGGAGCTGTTTTTT
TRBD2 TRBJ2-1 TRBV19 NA CASSITAGPYNEQFF TGTGCCAGTAGTATCACAGCGGGACCGTACAATGAGCAGTTCTTC
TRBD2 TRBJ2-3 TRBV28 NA CASSLVAGAADTQYF TGTGCCAGCAGTTTAGTCGCGGGAGCAGCAGATACGCAATATTTT
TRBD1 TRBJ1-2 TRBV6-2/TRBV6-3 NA CASSIRTGNYGYTF TGTGCCAGCAGTATTCGGACAGGAAACTATGGCTACACCTTC
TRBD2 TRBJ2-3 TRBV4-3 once CASSQRTSGDTQYF TGCGCCAGCAGCCAACGGACTAGCGGAGATACGCAGTATTTT
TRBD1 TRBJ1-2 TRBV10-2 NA CASSQGAAYGYTF TGCGCCAGCAGTCAGGGGGCCGCCTATGGCTACACCTTC